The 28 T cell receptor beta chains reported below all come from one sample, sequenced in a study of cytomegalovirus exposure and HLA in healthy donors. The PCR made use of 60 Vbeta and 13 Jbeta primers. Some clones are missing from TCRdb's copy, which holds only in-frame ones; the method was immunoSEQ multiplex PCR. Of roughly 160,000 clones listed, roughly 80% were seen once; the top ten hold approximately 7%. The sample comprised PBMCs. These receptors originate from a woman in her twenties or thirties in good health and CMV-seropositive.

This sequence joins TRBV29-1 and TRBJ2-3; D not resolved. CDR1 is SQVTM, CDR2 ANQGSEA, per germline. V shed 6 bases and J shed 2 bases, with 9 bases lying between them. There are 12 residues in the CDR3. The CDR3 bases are TGCAGCGTCGTAGTGCCCACAGATACGCAGTATTTT. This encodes CSVVVPTDTQYF.

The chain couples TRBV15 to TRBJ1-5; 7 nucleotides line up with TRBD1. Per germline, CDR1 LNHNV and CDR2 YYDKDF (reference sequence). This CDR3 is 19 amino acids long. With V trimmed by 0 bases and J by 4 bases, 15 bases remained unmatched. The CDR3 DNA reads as TGTGCCACCAGCAGAGATCTTACTAAGAGGACAGGCCTTAATCAGCCCCAGCATTTT. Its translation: CATSRDLTKRTGLNQPQHF.

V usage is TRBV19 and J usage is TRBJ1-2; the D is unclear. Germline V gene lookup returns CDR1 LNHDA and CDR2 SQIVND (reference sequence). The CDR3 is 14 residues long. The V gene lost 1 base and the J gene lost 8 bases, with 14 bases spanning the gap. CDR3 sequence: CASSIVTRMAGYTF. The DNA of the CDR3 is TGTGCCAGTAGTATAGTGACTCGCATGGCAGGCTACACCTTC.

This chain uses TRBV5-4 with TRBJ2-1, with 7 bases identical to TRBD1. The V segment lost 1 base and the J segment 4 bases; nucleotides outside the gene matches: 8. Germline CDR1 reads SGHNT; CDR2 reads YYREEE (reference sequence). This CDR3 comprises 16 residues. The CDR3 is CASSLYRGENYNEQFF. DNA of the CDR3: TGTGCCAGCAGCTTGTACAGGGGTGAAAATTACAATGAGCAGTTCTTC.

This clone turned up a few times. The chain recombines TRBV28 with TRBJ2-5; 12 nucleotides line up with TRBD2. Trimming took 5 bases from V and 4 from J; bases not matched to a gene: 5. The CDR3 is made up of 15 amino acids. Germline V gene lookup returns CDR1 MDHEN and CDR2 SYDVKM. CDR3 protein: CASSTLAGGPETQYF. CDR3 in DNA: TGTGCCAGCAGTACGCTAGCGGGGGGGCCAGAGACCCAGTACTTC.

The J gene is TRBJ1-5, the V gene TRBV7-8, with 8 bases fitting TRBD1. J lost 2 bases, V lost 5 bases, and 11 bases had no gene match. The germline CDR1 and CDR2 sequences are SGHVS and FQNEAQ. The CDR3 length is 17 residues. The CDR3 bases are TGTGCCAGCAGCCCCCCCGGACAGGGAAGGGGCAATCAGCCCCAGCATTTT. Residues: CASSPPGQGRGNQPQHF.

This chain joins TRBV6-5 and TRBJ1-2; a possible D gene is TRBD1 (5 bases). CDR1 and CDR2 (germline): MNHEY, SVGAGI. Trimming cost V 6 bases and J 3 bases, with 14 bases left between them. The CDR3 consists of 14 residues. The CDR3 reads CASRGGVLHYGYTF. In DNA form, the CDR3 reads TGTGCCAGCAGGGGGGGGGTCCTCCACTATGGCTACACCTTC.

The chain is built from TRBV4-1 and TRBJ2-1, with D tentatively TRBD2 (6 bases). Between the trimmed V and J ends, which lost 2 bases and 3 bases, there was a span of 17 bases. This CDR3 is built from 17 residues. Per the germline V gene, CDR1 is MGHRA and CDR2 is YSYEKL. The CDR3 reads CASSQLTEGGDYNEQFF. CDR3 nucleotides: TGCGCCAGCAGCCAATTGACCGAGGGCGGGGACTACAATGAGCAGTTCTTC.

CDR3 in amino acids: CASSLIGSSGGEQFF. CDR3 DNA sequence: TGTGCCAGCAGCTTAATTGGGTCTTCGGGCGGGGAGCAGTTCTTC. V is TRBV7-3 and J is TRBJ2-1; tentative D call: TRBD2 (5 bases). CDR3 length: 15 residues. The V end lost 1 base, the J end lost 10 bases, and 17 bases lay between the germline ends. Per the germline V gene, CDR1 is SGHTA and CDR2 is FQGTGA. Filled out from reference TRBV7-3 and TRBJ2-1, the complete variable domain reads GAGVSQTPSNKVTEKGKYVELRCDPISGHTALYWYRQSLGQGPEFLIYFQGTGAADDSGLPNDRFFAVRPEGSVSTLKIQRTERGDSAVYLCASSLIGSSGGEQFFGPGTRLTVL.

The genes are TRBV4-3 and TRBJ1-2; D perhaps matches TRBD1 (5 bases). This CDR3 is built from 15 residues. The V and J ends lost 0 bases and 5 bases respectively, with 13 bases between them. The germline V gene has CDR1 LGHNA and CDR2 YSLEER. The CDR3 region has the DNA TGCGCCAGCAGCCAAGAAGTAACAGGTTTTTATGGCTACACCTTC. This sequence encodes CASSQEVTGFYGYTF.

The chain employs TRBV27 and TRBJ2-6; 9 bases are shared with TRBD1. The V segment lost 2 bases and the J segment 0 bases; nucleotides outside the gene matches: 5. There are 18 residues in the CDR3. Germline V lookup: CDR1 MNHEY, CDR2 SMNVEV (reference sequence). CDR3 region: CASSLGTGLPSGANVLTF. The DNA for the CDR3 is TGTGCCAGCAGTTTAGGGACAGGGCTACCCTCTGGGGCCAACGTCCTGACTTTC.

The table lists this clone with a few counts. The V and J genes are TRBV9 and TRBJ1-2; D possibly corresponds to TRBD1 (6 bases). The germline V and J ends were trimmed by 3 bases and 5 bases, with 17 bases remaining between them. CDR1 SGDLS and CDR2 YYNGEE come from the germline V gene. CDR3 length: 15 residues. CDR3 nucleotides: TGTGCCAGCAGCGGGTTGGGAGGGACACATTATGGCTACACCTTC. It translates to CASSGLGGTHYGYTF. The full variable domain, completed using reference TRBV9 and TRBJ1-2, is DSGVTQTPKHLITATGQRVTLRCSPRSGDLSVYWYQQSLDQGLQFLIQYYNGEERAKGNILERFSAQQFPDLHSELNLSSLELGDSALYFCASSGLGGTHYGYTFGSGTRLTVV.

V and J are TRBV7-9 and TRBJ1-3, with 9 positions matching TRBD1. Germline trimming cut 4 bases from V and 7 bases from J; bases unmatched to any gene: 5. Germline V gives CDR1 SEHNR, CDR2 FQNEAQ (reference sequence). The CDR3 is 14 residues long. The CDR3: CASSSDRGPNTIYF. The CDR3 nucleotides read TGTGCCAGCAGCTCGGACAGGGGACCCAACACCATATATTTT.

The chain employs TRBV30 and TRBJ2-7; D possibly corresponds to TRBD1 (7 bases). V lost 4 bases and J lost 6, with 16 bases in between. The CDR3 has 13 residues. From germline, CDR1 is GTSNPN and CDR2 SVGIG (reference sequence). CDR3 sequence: CAWMRDSSAEQYF. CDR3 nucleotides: TGTGCCTGGATGCGGGACAGTAGTGCCGAGCAGTACTTC. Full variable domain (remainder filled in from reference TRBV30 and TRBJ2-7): SQTIHQWPATLVQPVGSPLSLECTVEGTSNPNLYWYRQAAGRGLQLLFYSVGIGQISSEVPQNLSASRPQDRQFILSSKKLLLSDSGFYLCAWMRDSSAEQYFGPGTRLTVT.

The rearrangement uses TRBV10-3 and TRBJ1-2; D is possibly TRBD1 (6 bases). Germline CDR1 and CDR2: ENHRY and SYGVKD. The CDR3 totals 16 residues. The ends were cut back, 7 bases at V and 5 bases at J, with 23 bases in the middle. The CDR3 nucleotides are TGTGCCATCACAGGAAAGTCAGGGGACCCCGGGTATGGCTACACCTTC. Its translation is CAITGKSGDPGYGYTF.

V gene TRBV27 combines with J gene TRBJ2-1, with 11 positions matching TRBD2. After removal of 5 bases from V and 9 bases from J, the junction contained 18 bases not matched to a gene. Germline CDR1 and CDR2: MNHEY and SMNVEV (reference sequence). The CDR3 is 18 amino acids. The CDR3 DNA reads TGTGCCAGCAGTCGTAGCGGGGGGGCCGTCGATTCAGGGAGTGAGCAGTTCTTC. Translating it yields CASSRSGGAVDSGSEQFF.

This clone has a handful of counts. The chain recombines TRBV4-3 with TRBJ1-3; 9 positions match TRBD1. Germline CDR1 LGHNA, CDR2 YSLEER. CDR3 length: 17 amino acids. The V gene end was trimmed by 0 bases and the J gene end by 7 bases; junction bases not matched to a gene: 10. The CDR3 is CASSQDFYAGQGNTIYF. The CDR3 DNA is TGCGCCAGCAGCCAAGATTTTTACGCGGGACAGGGCAACACCATATATTTT.

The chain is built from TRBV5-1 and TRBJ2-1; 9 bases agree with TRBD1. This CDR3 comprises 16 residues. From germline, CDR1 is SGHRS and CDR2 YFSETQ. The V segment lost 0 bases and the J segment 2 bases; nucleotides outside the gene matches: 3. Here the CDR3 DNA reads TGCGCCAGCAGCTTGGCCAGGGACAGGGCCTACAATGAGCAGTTCTTC. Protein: CASSLARDRAYNEQFF. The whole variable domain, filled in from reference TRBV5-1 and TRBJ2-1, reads KAGVTQTPRYLIKTRGQQVTLSCSPISGHRSVSWYQQTPGQGLQFLFEYFSETQRNKGNFPGRFSGRQFSNSRSEMNVSTLELGDSALYLCASSLARDRAYNEQFFGPGTRLTVL.

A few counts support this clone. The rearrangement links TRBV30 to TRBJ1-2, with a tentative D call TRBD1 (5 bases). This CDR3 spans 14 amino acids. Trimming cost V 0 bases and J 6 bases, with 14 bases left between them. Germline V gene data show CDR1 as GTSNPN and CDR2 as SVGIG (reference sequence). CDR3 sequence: CAWSVQAGWDGYTF. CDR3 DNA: TGTGCCTGGAGTGTACAAGCAGGGTGGGATGGCTACACCTTC.

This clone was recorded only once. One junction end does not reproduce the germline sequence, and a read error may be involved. The CDR3 nucleotides read TGTGTCAGCTCACCCATCCGGAGGACGGGGAGCAATCAGCCCCAGCATTTT. It translates to CVSSPIRRTGSNQPQHF. V gene TRBV18 combines with J gene TRBJ1-5; D unresolved. CDR3 length equals 17 residues. Germline V gene data show CDR1 as KGHSH and CDR2 as LQKENI.

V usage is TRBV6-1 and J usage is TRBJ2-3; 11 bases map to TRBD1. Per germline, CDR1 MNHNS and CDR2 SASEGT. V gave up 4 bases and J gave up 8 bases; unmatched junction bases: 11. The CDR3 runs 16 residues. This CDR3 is CASSAGQGVNWVTQYF. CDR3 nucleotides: TGTGCCAGCAGTGCGGGACAGGGGGTAAACTGGGTTACGCAGTATTTT.

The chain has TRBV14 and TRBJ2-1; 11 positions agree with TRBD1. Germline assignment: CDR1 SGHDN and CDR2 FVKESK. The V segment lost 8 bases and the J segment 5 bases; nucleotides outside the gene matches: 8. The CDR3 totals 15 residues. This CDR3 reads CASSLDRGHDNEQFF. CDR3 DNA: TGTGCCAGCTCTTTGGACAGGGGGCATGACAATGAGCAGTTCTTC.

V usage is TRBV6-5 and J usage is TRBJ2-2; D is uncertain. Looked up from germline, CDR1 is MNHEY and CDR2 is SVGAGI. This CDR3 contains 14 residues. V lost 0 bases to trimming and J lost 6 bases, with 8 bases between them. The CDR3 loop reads CASSYSYGSGELFF. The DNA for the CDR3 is TGTGCCAGCAGTTACTCGTACGGGTCCGGGGAGCTGTTTTTT.

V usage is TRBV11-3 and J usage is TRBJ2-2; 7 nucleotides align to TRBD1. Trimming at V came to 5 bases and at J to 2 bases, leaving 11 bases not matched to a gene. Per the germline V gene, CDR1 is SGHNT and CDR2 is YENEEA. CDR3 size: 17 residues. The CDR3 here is CASSPSLGTANTGELFF. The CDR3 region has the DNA TGTGCCAGCAGCCCTTCGTTGGGGACAGCTAACACCGGGGAGCTGTTTTTT.

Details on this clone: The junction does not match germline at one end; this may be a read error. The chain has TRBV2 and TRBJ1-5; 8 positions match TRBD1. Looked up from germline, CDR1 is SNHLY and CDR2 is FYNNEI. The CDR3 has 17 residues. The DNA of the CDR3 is TGTGCCAGCAGTAACGGACAGGGTCGAGGGGTCCATCAGTCCCAGCATTTT. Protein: CASSNGQGRGVHQSQHF.

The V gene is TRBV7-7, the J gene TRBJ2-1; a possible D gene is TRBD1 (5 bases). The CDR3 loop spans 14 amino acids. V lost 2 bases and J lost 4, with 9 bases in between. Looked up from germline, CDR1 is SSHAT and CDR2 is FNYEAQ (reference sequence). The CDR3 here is CASSLFQGYNEQFF. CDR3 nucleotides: TGTGCCAGCAGCTTATTCCAGGGTTACAATGAGCAGTTCTTC. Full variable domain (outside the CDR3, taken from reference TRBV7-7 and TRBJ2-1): GAGVSQSPRYKVTKRGQDVTLRCDPISSHATLYWYQQALGQGPEFLTYFNYEAQPDKSGLPSDRFSAERPEGSISTLTIQRTEQRDSAMYRCASSLFQGYNEQFFGPGTRLTVL.

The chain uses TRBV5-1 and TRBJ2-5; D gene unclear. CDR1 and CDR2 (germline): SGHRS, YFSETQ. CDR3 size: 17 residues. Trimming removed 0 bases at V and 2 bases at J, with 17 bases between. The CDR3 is CASSLGYTGGLQETQYF. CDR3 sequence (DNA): TGCGCCAGCAGCTTGGGGTATACGGGTGGGTTACAAGAGACCCAGTACTTC.

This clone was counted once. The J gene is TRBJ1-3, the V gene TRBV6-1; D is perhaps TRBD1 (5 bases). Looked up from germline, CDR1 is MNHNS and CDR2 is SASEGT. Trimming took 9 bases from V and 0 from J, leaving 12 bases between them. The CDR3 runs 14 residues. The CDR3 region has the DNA TGTGCCAGTGGACACCGGCCCTCTGGAAACACCATATATTTT. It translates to CASGHRPSGNTIYF.